This entry describes one T cell receptor beta chain. The table lists this clone with a few counts. There is no known antigen for this receptor. Within one base of it there is no much larger clone, and no base qualities were kept. Libraries were prepared through PCR. Sequencing was carried out with an Illumina HiSeq 4000. High-throughput sequencing was used to profile the TCR beta-chain CDR3 region of every patient. The authors' pipeline ran thus. A classifier to discriminate distant-metastatic papillary thyroid cancer patients was built from CDR3 differences across clinicopathological groups. To measure repertoire diversity the researchers used the Shannon index, while the Morisita-Horn index served to gauge how similar the tumor and blood repertoires were. The public reads were quality trimmed at Q25 with fastp and then assembled into clones with MiXCR by TCRdb, keeping productive beta chains. What appears here as the V and J calls and clone size reflects TCRdb's work, not the paper's. A total of approximately 37,000 clones appear in this sample, 21% of them only once. The ten biggest clones cover less than 4% of the sample.

None of the patients had been given any treatment before thyroid surgery. Patient clinical samples collected from about 2011 to 2018 were retrospectively analysed using T-cell receptor beta sequencing. V is clipped by 3 bases and J by 5 bases, and the sequence between their germline boundaries is 17 bases long. Including cysteine and phenylalanine, the CDR3 has 15 amino acids. CDR3 DNA is the only sequence kept; it has 45 bases, read in frame from the first base. CDR1 and CDR2 (MDHEN, SYDVKM) derive from the germline V gene. This record belongs to a study of metastatic and nonmetastatic thyroid tumors (dated by TCRdb to the early 2020s). About the investigation overall: The researchers compared repertoires between peripheral blood samples and tumor or nodule tissue samples from patients with malignant or benign thyroid disease.

The research as a whole found: In both blood and tumor samples, TCR beta diversity was reported to be significantly higher in malignant tumors than in benign nodules.

The origin of this receptor is a male donor with papillary thyroid cancer or a benign thyroid nodule (not recorded which). Some clones in this sample may be carry-over from other donors' samples. The chain employs TRBV28 and TRBJ2-7; the D gene identity is not certain. Sequences were obtained from tumor tissue. CDR3 loop: CASSLRQEIYHEQYF. The bases are TGTGCCAGCAGTTTGCGGCAGGAGATCTACCACGAGCAGTACTTC.